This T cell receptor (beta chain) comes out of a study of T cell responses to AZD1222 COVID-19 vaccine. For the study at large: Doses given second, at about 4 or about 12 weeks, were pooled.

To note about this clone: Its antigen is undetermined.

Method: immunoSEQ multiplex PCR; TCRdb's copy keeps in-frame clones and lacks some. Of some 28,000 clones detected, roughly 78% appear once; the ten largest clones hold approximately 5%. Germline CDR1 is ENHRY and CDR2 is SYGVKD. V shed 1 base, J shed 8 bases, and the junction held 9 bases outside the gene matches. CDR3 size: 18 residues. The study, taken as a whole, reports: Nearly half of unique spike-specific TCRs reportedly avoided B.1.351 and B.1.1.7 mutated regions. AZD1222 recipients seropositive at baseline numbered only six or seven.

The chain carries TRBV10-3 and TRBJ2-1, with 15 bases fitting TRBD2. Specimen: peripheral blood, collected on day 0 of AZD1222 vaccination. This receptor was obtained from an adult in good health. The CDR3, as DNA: TGTGCCATCAGTGAGTTCTGGACTAGCGGGGGGGGTAAGCATGAGCAGTTCTTC. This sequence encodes CAISEFWTSGGGKHEQFF.